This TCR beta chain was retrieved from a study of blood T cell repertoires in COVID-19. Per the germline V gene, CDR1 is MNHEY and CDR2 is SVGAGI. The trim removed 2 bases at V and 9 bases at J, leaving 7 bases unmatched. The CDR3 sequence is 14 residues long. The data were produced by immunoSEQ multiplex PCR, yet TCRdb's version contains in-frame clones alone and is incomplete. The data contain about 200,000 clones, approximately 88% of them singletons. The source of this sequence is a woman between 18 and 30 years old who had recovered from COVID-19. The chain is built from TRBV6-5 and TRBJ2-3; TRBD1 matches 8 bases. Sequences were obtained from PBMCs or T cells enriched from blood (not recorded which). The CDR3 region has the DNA TGTGCCAGCAGTTACGACAGGGGAGAGAGAACGCAGTATTTT. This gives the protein CASSYDRGERTQYF.